Sequencing of this T cell receptor (beta chain) was carried out in a study of breast tumors, draining lymph nodes, adjacent tissues. Remarks on this clonotype: Its antigen is currently unknown.

CDR3 length equals 16 residues. The germline V gene has CDR1 LNHNV and CDR2 YYDKDF (reference sequence). J was trimmed by 1 base and V by 0 bases; bases with no gene match: 3. Study-level findings and limits: Luminal-like breast cancer showed significantly greater tumor-nontumor repertoire similarity than basal-like breast cancer did.

Samples came from axillary lymph nodes draining the breast cancer. TCRdb called the multiplex PCR reads again in MiXCR, with one record for every CDR3 protein. The data hold some 100,000 distinct CDR3 sequences, with about 20% observed a single time. The gene calls are TRBV15 and TRBJ2-4; 7 bases fit TRBD1. The sample comprised axillary lymph node tissue. The sequence derives from a female donor with breast cancer. Some clones in this sample may be carry-over from other donors' samples. The DNA of the CDR3 is TGTGCCACCAGCAGAGATTGGGACAGCGCCAAAAACATTCAGTACTTC. This sequence encodes CATSRDWDSAKNIQYF.